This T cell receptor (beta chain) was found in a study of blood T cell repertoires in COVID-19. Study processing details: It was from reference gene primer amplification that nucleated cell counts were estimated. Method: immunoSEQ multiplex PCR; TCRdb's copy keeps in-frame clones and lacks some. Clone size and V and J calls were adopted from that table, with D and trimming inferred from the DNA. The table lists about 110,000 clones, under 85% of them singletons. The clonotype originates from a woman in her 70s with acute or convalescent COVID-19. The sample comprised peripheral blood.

The CDR3 reads CASVGTHHYEQYF. CDR3 nucleotide sequence: TGTGCCAGCGTGGGGACACATCACTACGAGCAGTACTTC. The chain uses TRBV28 and TRBJ2-7, with a weak D call TRBD1 (6 bases). Germline CDR1 is MDHEN and CDR2 is SYDVKM. V was shortened by 8 bases and J by 3 bases, with 14 bases between the two germline ends. The CDR3 is 13 amino acids.